The T cell receptor beta chain described here comes from a study of blood T cell repertoires in COVID-19. Study-wide background: Sources were T cells, B-cell-depleted T cells, or PBMCs; the material itself was cDNA or gDNA.

This table comes from immunoSEQ multiplex PCR, and its TCRdb copy is limited to in-frame clones, with some not included. The data contain just under 150,000 clones, around nine tenths of them singletons. Germline V gene sequence: CDR1 KGHSH, CDR2 LQKENI. V dropped 2 bases and J dropped 3; count of bases not matched to a gene: 9. The CDR3 contains 17 residues. This chain joins TRBV18 and TRBJ2-1; 8 nucleotides line up with TRBD2. Input material: peripheral blood. The sequence was obtained from a woman aged 50 to 60 with active or convalescent COVID-19. CDR3 sequence: CASSPTGTSLNYNEQFF. The CDR3 DNA reads as TGTGCCAGCTCACCAACGGGGACTAGTCTAAACTACAATGAGCAGTTCTTC.